These T cell receptor beta chains were read from a single sample in a study of T-cell memory formation after mild COVID-19. MiXCR was run by TCRdb on the 5' RACE reads, yielding one entry per CDR3 protein. The table shows about 620,000 distinct CDR3 sequences, with about 20% occurring only once. Sequenced material: PBMCs or a T cell subset sorted from them (not recorded which). The source of these receptors is an adult woman who had mild COVID-19 (a few samples of this study predate the infection). Cell type and time point are not known. Each CDR3 is given with its conserved first and last residue. The D gene is left open where the match is weak. Clone size is shown for a subset of rows, as once, few, many or a class of expanded clone.

CDR3 protein	CDR3 DNA	clone size	D gene	V gene	J gene
CASSYSRAGGSYEQYF	TGTGCCAGCAGTTACTCGAGGGCAGGGGGGTCCTACGAGCAGTACTTC	-	-	TRBV6-5	TRBJ2-7
CASSSAGGGTQYF	TGTGCCAGCAGCTCTGCCGGCGGGGGGACCCAGTACTTC	few	TRBD2	TRBV7-2	TRBJ2-5
CASSPVTGGGQETQYF	TGTGCCAGCTCACCCGTAACAGGGGGCGGCCAAGAGACCCAGTACTTC	few	TRBD1	TRBV18	TRBJ2-5
CSAPVSRNNEQFF	TGCAGTGCTCCGGTCTCGAGAAACAATGAGCAGTTCTTC	-	-	TRBV20-1	TRBJ2-1
CASSFVISGNAQHF	TGTGCCAGCAGTTTCGTCATTTCAGGGAACGCCCAGCATTTT	many	-	TRBV12-3/TRBV12-4	TRBJ1-5
CASSLRYAAQGYEQYF	TGTGCCAGCAGCTTACGATACGCTGCCCAAGGGTACGAGCAGTACTTC	-	-	TRBV7-2	TRBJ2-7
CASSLVRASPDTQYF	TGTGCCAGCAGTTTAGTAAGGGCCTCCCCAGATACGCAGTATTTT	-	-	TRBV12-3/TRBV12-4	TRBJ2-3
CSARLIGGRWETQYF	TGCAGTGCTAGGCTCATTGGAGGCCGTTGGGAGACCCAGTACTTC	few	-	TRBV20-1	TRBJ2-5
CASSQDPVGQGRYEQYF	TGTGCCAGCAGCCAAGACCCCGTGGGACAGGGAAGATACGAGCAGTACTTC	few	TRBD1	TRBV14	TRBJ2-7
CASSSGGARYEQYF	TGTGCCAGCAGCTCAGGGGGCGCGAGATACGAGCAGTACTTC	-	TRBD1	TRBV7-6	TRBJ2-7
CSARGSTLAKNIQYF	TGCAGTGCTAGGGGGTCGACTTTAGCCAAAAACATTCAGTACTTC	once	-	TRBV20-1	TRBJ2-4
CASSGGRSAGPQYYEQYF	TGTGCCAGCAGCGGCGGACGATCGGCAGGCCCTCAATACTACGAGCAGTACTTC	many	-	TRBV5-6	TRBJ2-7
CATSDFSTDRTSYNEQFF	TGTGCCACCAGTGATTTTTCGACAGACCGTACGTCCTACAATGAGCAGTTCTTC	-	-	TRBV24-1	TRBJ2-1
CASSPQLRGSTTDYEQYF	TGTGCCAGCTCACCACAGTTGAGGGGCAGCACCACTGACTACGAGCAGTACTTC	few	-	TRBV18	TRBJ2-7
CASTRTGTNREQYF	TGTGCCAGCACGAGGACAGGGACCAATCGCGAGCAGTACTTC	-	TRBD1	TRBV2	TRBJ2-7
CASITGGSGTGELFF	TGTGCCAGCATTACCGGCGGGAGTGGCACCGGGGAGCTGTTTTTT	-	TRBD2	TRBV6-2/TRBV6-3	TRBJ2-2
CASSYYPGSPLDTQYF	TGTGCCAGCAGCTACTATCCCGGATCTCCTTTAGATACGCAGTATTTT	-	-	TRBV7-2	TRBJ2-3
CASSSSVAPYEQYF	TGTGCCAGCAGCTCTAGCGTGGCCCCCTACGAGCAGTACTTC	-	-	TRBV7-2	TRBJ2-7
CASSQTPQKGNEQFF	TGCGCCAGCAGCCAAACCCCCCAGAAGGGCAATGAGCAGTTCTTC	-	-	TRBV4-3	TRBJ2-1
CASSPDSALTLYGYTF	TGCGCCAGCAGTCCCGACAGCGCTCTCACCCTGTATGGCTACACCTTC	-	-	TRBV5-1	TRBJ1-2
CASSQERREGPAGELFF	TGTGCCAGCAGCCAAGAACGGCGGGAGGGCCCCGCCGGGGAGCTGTTTTTT	few	TRBD2	TRBV14	TRBJ2-2
CASSVTGILNSYNSPLHF	TGTGCCAGCAGCGTGACAGGGATCCTCAACTCCTATAATTCACCCCTCCACTTT	many	TRBD1	TRBV7-8	TRBJ1-6
CASSPRGGSTDTQYF	TGCGCCAGCAGCCCCCGGGGGGGGTCCACAGATACGCAGTATTTT	many	TRBD2	TRBV5-1	TRBJ2-3
CATSDQQINEQFF	TGTGCCACCAGTGATCAACAGATTAATGAGCAGTTCTTC	-	-	TRBV24-1	TRBJ2-1
CASSRSPGQGENIQYF	TGTGCCAGCAGCAGATCGCCGGGACAGGGAGAAAACATTCAGTACTTC	-	TRBD1	TRBV5-5	TRBJ2-4
CASSPGLAGGVDEQFF	TGTGCCAGCAGCCCCGGACTAGCGGGAGGGGTGGATGAGCAGTTCTTC	many	TRBD2	TRBV7-6	TRBJ2-1
CASTEDLGVAKNIQYF	TGTGCCAGCACCGAAGACCTCGGGGTAGCCAAAAACATTCAGTACTTC	-	-	TRBV12-3/TRBV12-4	TRBJ2-4
CASSGQGGEETQYF	TGTGCCAGCAGCGGGCAGGGAGGGGAAGAGACCCAGTACTTC	-	TRBD2	TRBV7-9	TRBJ2-5
CASSFRGGSLNTGELFF	TGTGCCAGCAGCTTTCGGGGCGGGAGCTTGAACACCGGGGAGCTGTTTTTT	many	TRBD2	TRBV5-6	TRBJ2-2
CASSQDPGSGELFF	TGCGCCAGCAGCCAAGATCCAGGGTCCGGGGAGCTGTTTTTT	-	-	TRBV4-3	TRBJ2-2
CASSPTGTGQLYEQYF	TGTGCCAGCTCACCTACCGGGACAGGGCAACTCTACGAGCAGTACTTC	many	TRBD1	TRBV18	TRBJ2-7
CSVVGSETEAFF	TGCAGCGTTGTGGGGTCGGAGACTGAAGCTTTCTTT	-	-	TRBV29-1	TRBJ1-1
CASRAGQQYF	TGTGCCAGCAGGGCGGGACAGCAGTATTTT	-	-	TRBV2	TRBJ2-3
CAISESWDNEQFF	TGTGCCATCAGTGAGTCGTGGGACAATGAGCAGTTCTTC	-	-	TRBV10-3	TRBJ2-1
CASSPVDGDQPQHF	TGTGCCAGCAGTCCCGTGGACGGTGATCAGCCCCAGCATTTT	-	-	TRBV2	TRBJ1-5
CSARDYLQGANGYTF	TGCAGTGCTAGAGATTATCTACAGGGGGCAAATGGCTACACCTTC	few	TRBD1	TRBV20-1	TRBJ1-2
CASSLPDRGLQETQYF	TGTGCCAGCAGCCTCCCCGACAGGGGGTTACAAGAGACCCAGTACTTC	few	TRBD1	TRBV7-9	TRBJ2-5
CASSQDHTETQYF	TGCGCCAGCAGCCAAGATCATACGGAGACCCAGTACTTC	many	-	TRBV4-1	TRBJ2-5
CSARFPRGQETQYF	TGCAGTGCTAGATTTCCTAGGGGCCAAGAGACCCAGTACTTC	few	-	TRBV20-1	TRBJ2-5
CASSPGQGITDTQYF	TGTGCCAGCAGCCCCGGACAGGGGATCACAGATACGCAGTATTTT	-	TRBD1	TRBV12-3/TRBV12-4	TRBJ2-3
CASSPEGQGNQPQHF	TGCGCCAGCAGCCCCGAGGGACAGGGGAATCAGCCCCAGCATTTT	-	TRBD1	TRBV4-1	TRBJ1-5
CASSLDSGGPGELFF	TGTGCCAGCAGCTTGGATAGCGGCGGTCCGGGGGAGCTGTTTTTT	many	-	TRBV7-3	TRBJ2-2
CASSFHRGGTGELFF	TGTGCCAGCAGTTTCCACAGGGGCGGCACCGGGGAGCTGTTTTTT	-	TRBD1	TRBV12-3/TRBV12-4	TRBJ2-2
CASSLAGAVSEKLFF	TGCGCCAGCAGCTTGGCAGGGGCCGTGAGTGAAAAACTGTTTTTT	once	-	TRBV5-1	TRBJ1-4
CASSPATREQYF	TGTGCCAGCTCACCTGCGACGCGCGAGCAGTACTTC	many	-	TRBV18	TRBJ2-7
CASSEGQVYNEQFF	TGCGCCAGCAGCGAAGGACAGGTATACAATGAGCAGTTCTTC	few	TRBD1	TRBV5-1	TRBJ2-1
CASSATGAGGYTF	TGTGCCAGTAGTGCAACAGGGGCCGGTGGCTACACCTTC	-	TRBD1	TRBV19	TRBJ1-2
CATSDLTKTETQYF	TGTGCCACCAGTGACCTCACGAAAACAGAGACCCAGTACTTC	-	-	TRBV24-1	TRBJ2-5
CASSNRGRSGEQYF	TGTGCCAGCAGCAACAGGGGGCGTTCGGGCGAGCAGTACTTC	few	-	TRBV21-1	TRBJ2-7
CASSLAGSNNEQFF	TGTGCCAGCAGTCTAGCGGGATCGAACAATGAGCAGTTCTTC	-	TRBD2	TRBV6-2/TRBV6-3	TRBJ2-1
CASSLGDGGFNEKLFF	TGTGCCAGCAGCTTAGGGGATGGAGGGTTTAATGAAAAACTGTTTTTT	-	-	TRBV7-9	TRBJ1-4
CASSYGLAWSTDTQYF	TGTGCCAGCAGTTACGGACTAGCTTGGTCGACAGATACGCAGTATTTT	few	TRBD2	TRBV6-5	TRBJ2-3
CASSETSGMSYEQYF	TGTGCCAGCAGTGAGACCAGCGGGATGAGCTACGAGCAGTACTTC	-	TRBD2	TRBV25-1	TRBJ2-7
CASSRETGAIGGKYF	TGTGCCAGCAGCCGTGAGACTGGAGCGATCGGAGGGAAGTACTTC	few	-	TRBV6-5	TRBJ2-5